This TCR beta chain was profiled in a study of spatial heterogeneity in lung cancer. Study background: Sequencing consistently turned up more beta-chain sequences than alpha-chain sequences. Raw-read counts averaged over ten per unique TCR and UMI combination.

In its sample, this clonotype was seen many times. TCRdb ran MiXCR on the 5' RACE reads and lists one entry per CDR3 protein. The sample shows some 20,000 distinct CDR3 sequences, 3.3% of them seen only once. The time point here: sample taken at primary tumor resection. Whole RNA obtained from tumor, nontumor lung or frozen PBMC underwent sequencing without sorting. Donation came from roughly 72 patients with untreated early-stage non-small cell lung cancer. V shed 4 bases, J shed 0 bases, and the junction held 4 bases outside the gene matches. CDR1 and CDR2 from the germline V gene are SGHRS and YFSETQ. This CDR3 is built from 17 residues.

The origin of this receptor is a female donor with early-stage non-small cell lung cancer. Source: PBMCs, taken at surgery. V and J are TRBV5-1 and TRBJ2-1, with 13 nucleotides matching TRBD2. This CDR3 is CASSTWTSGSSYNEQFF. The DNA of the CDR3 is TGCGCCAGCAGCACCTGGACTAGCGGGAGCTCCTACAATGAGCAGTTCTTC.